This entry is about one T cell receptor beta chain. This entry is derived from a study of blood T cell repertoires in COVID-19. Study summary: The analysed material was cDNA or gDNA that came from T cells, B-cell-depleted T cells, or PBMCs.

This CDR3 has 21 residues. Authors' processing steps: Amplified reference gene primers provided the basis for estimating nucleated cell counts. TCRdb's table, derived via immunoSEQ multiplex PCR, lists solely in-frame clones and lacks some. The V and J calls and clone size are taken from that table; D and trimming were inferred from the DNA. The data show 88,000 or so clones, with roughly 77% seen just once and 24% held by the top ten. The J gene is TRBJ1-5, the V gene TRBV21-1; TRBD1, as called in the table, went unchecked against the DNA. TRBV21-1 is shown as a pseudogene. Material for sequencing was peripheral blood. This receptor was identified in a human donor in a cohort sampled during active COVID-19. The CDR3 nucleotides are TGTGCCAGCAGCACCGAAGGGCTATTGGACAGGGCCCAAACCAGCAATCAGCCCCAGCATTTT. It is translated as CASSTEGLLDRAQTSNQPQHF.